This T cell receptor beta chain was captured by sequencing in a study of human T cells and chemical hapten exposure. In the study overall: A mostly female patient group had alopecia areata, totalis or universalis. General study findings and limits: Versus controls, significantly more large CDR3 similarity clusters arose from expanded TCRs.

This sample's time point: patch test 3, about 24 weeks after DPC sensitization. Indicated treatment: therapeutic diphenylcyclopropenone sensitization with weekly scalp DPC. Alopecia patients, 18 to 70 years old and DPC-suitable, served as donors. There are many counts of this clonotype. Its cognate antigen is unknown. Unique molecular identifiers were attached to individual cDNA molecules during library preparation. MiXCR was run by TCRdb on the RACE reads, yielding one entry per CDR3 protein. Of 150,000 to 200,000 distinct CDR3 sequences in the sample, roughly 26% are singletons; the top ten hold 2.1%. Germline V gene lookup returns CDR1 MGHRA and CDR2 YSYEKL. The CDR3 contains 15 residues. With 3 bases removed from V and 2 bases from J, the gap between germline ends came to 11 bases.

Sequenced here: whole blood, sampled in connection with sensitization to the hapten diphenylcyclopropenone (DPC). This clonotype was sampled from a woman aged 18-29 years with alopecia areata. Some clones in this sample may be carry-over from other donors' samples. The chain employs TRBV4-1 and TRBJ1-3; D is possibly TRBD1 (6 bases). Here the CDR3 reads CASSHPGTPGNTIYF. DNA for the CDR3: TGCGCCAGCAGCCATCCCGGGACACCTGGAAACACCATATATTTT.